These 30 T cell receptor beta chains were all obtained from the same sample, sequenced in a study of T cell responses to AZD1222 COVID-19 vaccine. Using immunoSEQ multiplex PCR, the repertoire was profiled, and TCRdb retains in-frame clones only, with some absent. The data contain around 150,000 clones, roughly 87% of them seen just once; the ten biggest clones take up approximately 5.9%. Sequencing used peripheral blood, obtained 28 days after the second AZD1222 dose. These receptors were taken from an adult who received the AZD1222 COVID-19 vaccine.

The chain uses TRBV28 and TRBJ2-7; D is perhaps TRBD2 (6 bases). Germline V lookup: CDR1 MDHEN, CDR2 SYDVKM. There are 14 residues in the CDR3. The germline V and J ends were trimmed by 4 bases and 0 bases, with 10 bases remaining between them. Written as DNA, the CDR3 is TGTGCCAGCAGTTCTAGCGTTAGCTCCTACGAGCAGTACTTC. Protein: CASSSSVSSYEQYF. The full variable domain, rest sourced from reference TRBV28 and TRBJ2-7, is DVKVTQSSRYLVKRTGEKVFLECVQDMDHENMFWYRQDPGLGLRLIYFSYDVKMKEKGDIPEGYSVSREKKERFSLILESASTNQTSMYLCASSSSVSSYEQYFGPGTRLTVT.

The rearrangement joins TRBV28 to TRBJ2-3; TRBD2 aligns across 9 bases. V shed 5 bases, J shed 2 bases, and the junction held 5 bases outside the gene matches. Germline V lookup: CDR1 MDHEN, CDR2 SYDVKM. The CDR3 contains 15 residues. CDR3 protein: CASSGQRGVTDTQYF. The CDR3 DNA reads TGTGCCAGCAGTGGACAGCGGGGGGTCACAGATACGCAGTATTTT.

This chain connects TRBV30 to TRBJ2-1, with TRBD2 identical over 7 bases. CDR3 length equals 16 residues. Trimming removed 5 bases from V and 8 bases from J; junction bases left unmatched: 18. Germline V gene lookup returns CDR1 GTSNPN and CDR2 SVGIG (reference sequence). In nucleotides, the CDR3 is TGTGCCTGGGCAGCCGCGATAGGGACTAAGGTCTATGAGCAGTTCTTC. Its translation: CAWAAAIGTKVYEQFF.

The V gene is TRBV19, the J gene TRBJ2-7; D might be TRBD1 (5 bases). In germline, CDR1 is LNHDA, CDR2 SQIVND (reference sequence). The V end was cut by 3 bases, the J end by 7 bases, with 22 bases between. This CDR3 comprises 16 residues. CDR3 DNA sequence: TGTGCCAGTAGTATGTACACAGGAAGGTCTAGAGAGGAGCAGTACTTC. Translated, it gives CASSMYTGRSREEQYF.

The CDR3 nucleotides read TGTGCCAGCAGGCTAACCCGGGACAGGGCCCCCCACGAGCAGTACTTC. Translating it yields CASRLTRDRAPHEQYF. The chain has TRBV27 and TRBJ2-7, with TRBD1 matching 9 bases. CDR1 and CDR2 (germline): MNHEY, SMNVEV (reference sequence). V trimming: 6 bases; J trimming: 5 bases; junction bases outside the gene matches: 14. This CDR3 is built from 16 residues.

The chain employs TRBV20-1 and TRBJ1-6; TRBD1 matches at 7 bases. The CDR3 totals 16 residues. Germline V gene lookup returns CDR1 DFQATT and CDR2 SNEGSKA (reference sequence). The ends lost 3 bases at V and 5 bases at J; junction bases unmatched: 10. DNA of the CDR3: TGCAGTGCTAGTAAGGTCGGGACAGCCCATAATTCACCCCTCCACTTT. Translation gives CSASKVGTAHNSPLHF.

The rearrangement links TRBV12-3 or TRBV12-4 to TRBJ1-4, with unresolved D. V lost 3 bases to trimming and J lost 12 bases, with 11 bases between them. The CDR3 contains 12 residues. This CDR3 reads CASSFAGGQLFF. DNA of the CDR3: TGTGCCAGCAGTTTTGCTGGAGGGCAACTGTTTTTT.

The V and J genes are TRBV19 and TRBJ1-2; TRBD1 matches 7 bases. Germline lookup yields CDR1 LNHDA and CDR2 SQIVND (reference sequence). J gave up 6 bases and V 3 bases, and 13 bases lay outside the gene matches. The CDR3 totals 16 residues. In DNA form, the CDR3 reads TGTGCCAGTAGTATCCCCTGGACAGGAGCTGGCGATGGCTACACCTTC. Its protein product is CASSIPWTGAGDGYTF.

The V and J genes are TRBV28 and TRBJ2-7; tentatively, D is TRBD1 (5 bases). CDR1 and CDR2 from the germline V gene are MDHEN and SYDVKM. Trimming stripped 7 bases from V and 2 bases from J, with 15 bases between. This CDR3 contains 14 residues. The CDR3 DNA is TGTGCCAGCATGAAGGGGCCGAAACCCTACGAGCAGTACTTC. Its protein product is CASMKGPKPYEQYF.

The chain employs TRBV6-5 and TRBJ2-7, with no clear D. Germline lookup yields CDR1 MNHEY and CDR2 SVGAGI. V lost 8 bases and J lost 2, with 13 bases in between. This CDR3 has 13 amino acids. The CDR3, as DNA: TGTGCCAGCGGAGATCCTTCCCCCTACGAGCAGTACTTC. Its protein is CASGDPSPYEQYF.

Details on this clone: At one end the junction does not follow the germline gene, possibly because of a read error. V gene TRBV27 combines with J gene TRBJ1-2; D is unclear. The CDR3 length is 13 residues. From germline, CDR1 is MNHEY and CDR2 SMNVEV (reference sequence). The CDR3 region has the DNA TGTGCCAGCAGTCATACAGCTAATTATGGCTACACCTTC. Its protein is CASSHTANYGYTF.

This clone was counted only a few times. The rearrangement joins TRBV28 to TRBJ2-2; no definite D call. Germline V CDR1 and CDR2: MDHEN, SYDVKM. The CDR3 totals 12 residues. The V gene lost 6 bases and the J gene lost 2 bases, with 4 bases spanning the gap. CDR3 loop: CASSVNTGELFF. As DNA, the CDR3 is TGTGCCAGCAGCGTCAACACCGGGGAGCTGTTTTTT.

The chain is built from TRBV10-3 and TRBJ2-7, with a tentative D call TRBD2 (6 bases). Between the trimmed V and J ends, which lost 8 bases and 0 bases, there was a span of 11 bases. The germline CDR1 and CDR2 sequences are ENHRY and SYGVKD. The CDR3 contains 13 residues. CDR3 bases: TGTGCCATCGGGGACTCAGTCTCCTACGAGCAGTACTTC. Translated: CAIGDSVSYEQYF.

The chain combines TRBV27 with TRBJ1-1; 12 nucleotides match TRBD1. Germline loops: CDR1 MNHEY, CDR2 SMNVEV (reference sequence). The junction had 3 bases not matched to a gene; V was cut back by 5 bases and J by 5 bases. The CDR3 has 14 residues. CDR3: CASSPGQGATEAFF. In nucleotides, the CDR3 is TGTGCCAGCAGTCCGGGACAGGGGGCGACTGAAGCTTTCTTT.

The chain carries TRBV7-3 and TRBJ2-2; 12 bases align to TRBD2. Unmatched junction bases numbered 4, after V lost 2 bases and J lost 0 bases. This CDR3 has 18 amino acids. Germline CDR1 reads SGHTA; CDR2 reads FQGTGA. The DNA of the CDR3 is TGTGCCAGCAGCTTAGGGACTAGCGGGCGAGCGAACACCGGGGAGCTGTTTTTT. It yields the protein CASSLGTSGRANTGELFF.

The V and J genes are TRBV2 and TRBJ1-1, with 9 bases that match TRBD1. Germline V gene sequence: CDR1 SNHLY, CDR2 FYNNEI. V lost 6 bases, J lost 5 bases, and 7 bases stayed unmatched. This CDR3 spans 14 amino acids. CDR3 amino acids: CASSKGQGWTEAFF. Written as DNA, the CDR3 is TGTGCCAGCAGCAAAGGACAGGGGTGGACTGAAGCTTTCTTT.

The chain couples TRBV28 to TRBJ1-3; D perhaps matches TRBD1 (6 bases). The CDR3 has 15 residues. The V end lost 5 bases, the J end lost 1 base, and 12 bases lay between the germline ends. The V gene's germline CDR1 is MDHEN and CDR2 SYDVKM. The CDR3: CASSMGTGSGNTIYF. In DNA, the CDR3 is TGTGCCAGCAGTATGGGAACAGGGTCTGGAAACACCATATATTTT.

The CDR3 loop reads CASSERRGGETQYF. The CDR3 DNA follows: TGTGCCAGCAGTGAGAGGAGGGGGGGAGAGACCCAGTACTTC. V usage is TRBV6-1 and J usage is TRBJ2-5; perhaps TRBD2 as D (7 bases). The V gene lost 3 bases and the J gene lost 4 bases, with 12 bases spanning the gap. CDR3 size: 14 residues. Germline loops: CDR1 MNHNS, CDR2 SASEGT.

This chain links TRBV12-2 with TRBJ2-3; whether TRBD2, the table's D call, matches the DNA was not checked. TRBV12-2 is a recognized pseudogene. The CDR3 runs 20 residues. The CDR3 region has the DNA TGTGCAAGTCGCTTTCACGGGACTAGCGGGGGGGACAAGCACACAGATACGCAGTATTTT. Translating gives CASRFHGTSGGDKHTDTQYF.

The V gene is TRBV5-1, the J gene TRBJ1-3, with TRBD1 matching over 8 bases. The J segment lost 4 bases and the V segment lost 4 bases, leaving 4 bases of the junction unmatched. Germline V lookup: CDR1 SGHRS, CDR2 YFSETQ. The CDR3 is 14 residues long. The CDR3 sequence is CASSHGQGGNTIYF. In nucleotides, the CDR3 is TGCGCCAGCAGCCACGGACAGGGAGGAAACACCATATATTTT.

The chain carries TRBV6-5 and TRBJ1-2, with a possible D match to TRBD1 (5 bases). V gave up 8 bases and J gave up 3 bases, with 10 bases separating them. The CDR3 runs to 12 residues. The germline V gene encodes CDR1 MNHEY and CDR2 SVGAGI. This CDR3 is CASAGDDYGYTF. CDR3 nucleotide sequence: TGTGCCAGCGCGGGGGATGACTATGGCTACACCTTC.

V and J are TRBV19 and TRBJ2-7, with D perhaps TRBD1 (5 bases). Germline V gives CDR1 LNHDA, CDR2 SQIVND (reference sequence). There are 18 residues in the CDR3. V shed 5 bases and J shed 4 bases, with 27 bases lying between them. CDR3 residues: CASSSSLQVIPYGYEQYF. Here the CDR3 DNA reads TGTGCCAGTAGTTCTTCTTTACAGGTCATCCCCTACGGGTACGAGCAGTACTTC. Drawing the rest from reference TRBV19 and TRBJ2-7, the complete variable domain is DGGITQSPKYLFRKEGQNVTLSCEQNLNHDAMYWYRQDPGQGLRLIYYSQIVNDFQKGDIAEGYSVSREKKESFPLTVTSAQKNPTAFYLCASSSSLQVIPYGYEQYFGPGTRLTVT.

The J gene is TRBJ1-1, the V gene TRBV6-6, with no clear D. The V and J ends lost 6 bases and 2 bases respectively, with 13 bases between them. This CDR3 region has 14 residues. Germline CDR1 and CDR2: MNHNY and SVGAGI (reference sequence). The CDR3 DNA reads TGTGCCAGCAGCCCTTACACCGTAAACACTGAAGCTTTCTTT. It yields the protein CASSPYTVNTEAFF.

The chain is built from TRBV6-1 and TRBJ1-4, with D maybe TRBD1 (5 bases). The CDR3 runs 16 residues. Between the trimmed V and J ends, which lost 3 bases and 2 bases, there was a span of 13 bases. Per the germline V gene, CDR1 is MNHNS and CDR2 is SASEGT. CDR3 loop: CASSDFDGATNEKLFF. The DNA for the CDR3 is TGTGCCAGCAGTGATTTCGACGGGGCCACTAATGAAAAACTGTTTTTT.

The CDR3 loop reads CASRHTQGQGTLHF. CDR3 in DNA: TGTGCCAGCAGGCACACCCAGGGCCAGGGCACCCTCCACTTT. The rearrangement uses TRBV7-9 and TRBJ1-6, with D possibly TRBD1 on 5 matching bases. V lost 6 bases and J 14 bases, leaving 20 bases between the germline ends. Germline V CDR1 and CDR2: SEHNR, FQNEAQ (reference sequence). The length of the CDR3 is 14 residues.

The chain carries TRBV30 and TRBJ1-5; TRBD1 aligns across 8 bases. The ends lost 0 bases at V and 6 bases at J; junction bases unmatched: 4. The CDR3 is 14 amino acids. Germline V lookup: CDR1 GTSNPN, CDR2 SVGIG (reference sequence). The CDR3 here is CAWSVLQGGQPQHF. The CDR3 region has the DNA TGTGCCTGGAGTGTACTACAGGGGGGTCAGCCCCAGCATTTT.

This rearrangement joins TRBV9 to TRBJ1-3; D gene unclear. This CDR3 contains 15 residues. The V gene's germline CDR1 is SGDLS and CDR2 YYNGEE. Between the trimmed V and J ends, which lost 0 bases and 0 bases, there was a span of 7 bases. CDR3 nucleotide sequence: TGTGCCAGCAGCGTAGGTAGGAGCTCTGGAAACACCATATATTTT. Its protein is CASSVGRSSGNTIYF. Together with reference TRBV9 and TRBJ1-3, the CDR3 gives the full variable domain: DSGVTQTPKHLITATGQRVTLRCSPRSGDLSVYWYQQSLDQGLQFLIQYYNGEERAKGNILERFSAQQFPDLHSELNLSSLELGDSALYFCASSVGRSSGNTIYFGEGSWLTVV.

The rearrangement uses TRBV10-3 and TRBJ2-3; D is undetermined. Germline values: CDR1 ENHRY, CDR2 SYGVKD. Trimming took 3 bases from V and 7 from J, leaving 14 bases between them. This CDR3 is built from 14 residues. The CDR3 sequence: CAISDSSNSNTQYF. DNA for the CDR3: TGTGCCATCAGTGATTCCTCGAACAGCAATACGCAGTATTTT.

This clone was counted once. In DNA form, the CDR3 reads TGTGCCAGCAGCCAGTTCAGGACGGGCCATGAGCAGTTCTTC. Its protein product is CASSQFRTGHEQFF. The genes are TRBV4-2 and TRBJ2-1; unclear D gene. Germline CDR1 reads LGHNA; CDR2 reads YNFKEQ. The length of the CDR3 is 14 residues. V lost 3 bases, J lost 8 bases, and 14 bases lay in between.

This chain connects TRBV19 to TRBJ2-7, with D possibly matching TRBD1 (5 bases). The V gene's germline CDR1 is LNHDA and CDR2 SQIVND (reference sequence). The V and J ends lost 4 bases and 2 bases respectively, with 21 bases between them. The CDR3 length is 17 residues. The CDR3, as DNA: TGTGCCAGTAGTAGAGGTTCCAGTTTAGGGGCTACCTACGAGCAGTACTTC. It translates to CASSRGSSLGATYEQYF. The full variable domain, in which reference TRBV19 and TRBJ2-7 provide the parts outside the CDR3, is DGGITQSPKYLFRKEGQNVTLSCEQNLNHDAMYWYRQDPGQGLRLIYYSQIVNDFQKGDIAEGYSVSREKKESFPLTVTSAQKNPTAFYLCASSRGSSLGATYEQYFGPGTRLTVT.